This TCR beta chain comes out of a study of neurological immune-mediated disorders. Time point defined: longitudinal time-point 1 (baseline). A total of 2 million PBMCs stored at -80 degrees C provided the unsorted libraries. At least ten counts were recorded for this clonotype. Germline values: CDR1 LNHNV, CDR2 YYDKDF (reference sequence). The CDR3 is 15 residues long. V was clipped by 0 bases and J by 2 bases, with 11 bases between them. TCRdb called the 5' RACE reads again in MiXCR, with one record for every CDR3 protein. The data contain under 90,000 distinct CDR3 sequences, more than 8.5% of them singletons.

The sequenced sample was PBMCs. The receptor was derived from a man aged 30 to 39 in good health. V and J are TRBV15 and TRBJ2-7; TRBD2 might be the D (5 bases). CDR3 DNA sequence: TGTGCCACCAGCAGAGACCCAGCGGAGGCCTACGAGCAGTACTTC. It translates to CATSRDPAEAYEQYF.